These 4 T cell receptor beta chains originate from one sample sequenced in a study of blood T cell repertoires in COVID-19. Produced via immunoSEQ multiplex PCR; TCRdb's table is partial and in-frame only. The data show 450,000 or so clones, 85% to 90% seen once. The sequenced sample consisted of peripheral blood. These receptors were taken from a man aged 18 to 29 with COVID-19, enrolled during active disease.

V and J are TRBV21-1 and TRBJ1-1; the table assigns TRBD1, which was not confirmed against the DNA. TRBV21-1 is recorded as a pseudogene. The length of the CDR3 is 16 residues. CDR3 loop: CASSKEKSGHNTEAFF. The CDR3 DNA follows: TGTGCCAGCAGCAAAGAGAAGTCGGGACACAACACTGAAGCTTTCTTT.

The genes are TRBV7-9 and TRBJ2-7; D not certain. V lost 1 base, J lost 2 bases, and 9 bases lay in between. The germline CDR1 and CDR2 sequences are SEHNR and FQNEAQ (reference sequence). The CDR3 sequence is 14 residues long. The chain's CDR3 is CASSLEAPAYEQYF. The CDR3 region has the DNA TGTGCCAGCAGCTTAGAAGCACCCGCCTACGAGCAGTACTTC.

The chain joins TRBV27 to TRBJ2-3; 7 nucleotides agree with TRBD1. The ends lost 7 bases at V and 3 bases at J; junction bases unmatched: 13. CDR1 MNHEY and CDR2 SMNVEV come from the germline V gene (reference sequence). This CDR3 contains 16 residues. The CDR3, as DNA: TGTGCCAGCACTCGGGTTCCCGGGACAGCAACAGATACGCAGTATTTT. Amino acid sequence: CASTRVPGTATDTQYF.

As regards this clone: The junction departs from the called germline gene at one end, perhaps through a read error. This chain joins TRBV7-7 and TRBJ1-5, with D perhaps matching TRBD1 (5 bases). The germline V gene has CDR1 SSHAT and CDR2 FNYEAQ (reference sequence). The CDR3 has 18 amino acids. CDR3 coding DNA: TGTGCTAGCAGCTTACCCCTAAACAGGTACGGTAGCAATCAGCCCCAGCATTTT. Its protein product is CASSLPLNRYGSNQPQHF.